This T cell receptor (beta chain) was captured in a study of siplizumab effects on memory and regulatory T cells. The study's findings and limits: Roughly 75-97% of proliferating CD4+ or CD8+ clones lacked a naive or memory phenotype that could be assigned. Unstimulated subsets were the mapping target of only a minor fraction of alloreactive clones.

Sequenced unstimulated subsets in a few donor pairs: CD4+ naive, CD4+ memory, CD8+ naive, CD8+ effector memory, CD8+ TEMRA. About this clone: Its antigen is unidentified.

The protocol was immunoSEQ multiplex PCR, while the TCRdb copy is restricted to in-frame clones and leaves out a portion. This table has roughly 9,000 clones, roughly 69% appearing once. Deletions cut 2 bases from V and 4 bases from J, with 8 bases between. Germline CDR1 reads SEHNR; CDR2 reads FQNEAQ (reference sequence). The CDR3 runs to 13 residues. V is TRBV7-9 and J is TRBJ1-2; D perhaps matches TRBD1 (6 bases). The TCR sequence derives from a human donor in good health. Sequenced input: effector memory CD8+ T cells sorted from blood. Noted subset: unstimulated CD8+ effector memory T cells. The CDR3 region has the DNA TGTGCCAGCAGCTTAACACAGGGCTATGGCTACACCTTC. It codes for CASSLTQGYGYTF.